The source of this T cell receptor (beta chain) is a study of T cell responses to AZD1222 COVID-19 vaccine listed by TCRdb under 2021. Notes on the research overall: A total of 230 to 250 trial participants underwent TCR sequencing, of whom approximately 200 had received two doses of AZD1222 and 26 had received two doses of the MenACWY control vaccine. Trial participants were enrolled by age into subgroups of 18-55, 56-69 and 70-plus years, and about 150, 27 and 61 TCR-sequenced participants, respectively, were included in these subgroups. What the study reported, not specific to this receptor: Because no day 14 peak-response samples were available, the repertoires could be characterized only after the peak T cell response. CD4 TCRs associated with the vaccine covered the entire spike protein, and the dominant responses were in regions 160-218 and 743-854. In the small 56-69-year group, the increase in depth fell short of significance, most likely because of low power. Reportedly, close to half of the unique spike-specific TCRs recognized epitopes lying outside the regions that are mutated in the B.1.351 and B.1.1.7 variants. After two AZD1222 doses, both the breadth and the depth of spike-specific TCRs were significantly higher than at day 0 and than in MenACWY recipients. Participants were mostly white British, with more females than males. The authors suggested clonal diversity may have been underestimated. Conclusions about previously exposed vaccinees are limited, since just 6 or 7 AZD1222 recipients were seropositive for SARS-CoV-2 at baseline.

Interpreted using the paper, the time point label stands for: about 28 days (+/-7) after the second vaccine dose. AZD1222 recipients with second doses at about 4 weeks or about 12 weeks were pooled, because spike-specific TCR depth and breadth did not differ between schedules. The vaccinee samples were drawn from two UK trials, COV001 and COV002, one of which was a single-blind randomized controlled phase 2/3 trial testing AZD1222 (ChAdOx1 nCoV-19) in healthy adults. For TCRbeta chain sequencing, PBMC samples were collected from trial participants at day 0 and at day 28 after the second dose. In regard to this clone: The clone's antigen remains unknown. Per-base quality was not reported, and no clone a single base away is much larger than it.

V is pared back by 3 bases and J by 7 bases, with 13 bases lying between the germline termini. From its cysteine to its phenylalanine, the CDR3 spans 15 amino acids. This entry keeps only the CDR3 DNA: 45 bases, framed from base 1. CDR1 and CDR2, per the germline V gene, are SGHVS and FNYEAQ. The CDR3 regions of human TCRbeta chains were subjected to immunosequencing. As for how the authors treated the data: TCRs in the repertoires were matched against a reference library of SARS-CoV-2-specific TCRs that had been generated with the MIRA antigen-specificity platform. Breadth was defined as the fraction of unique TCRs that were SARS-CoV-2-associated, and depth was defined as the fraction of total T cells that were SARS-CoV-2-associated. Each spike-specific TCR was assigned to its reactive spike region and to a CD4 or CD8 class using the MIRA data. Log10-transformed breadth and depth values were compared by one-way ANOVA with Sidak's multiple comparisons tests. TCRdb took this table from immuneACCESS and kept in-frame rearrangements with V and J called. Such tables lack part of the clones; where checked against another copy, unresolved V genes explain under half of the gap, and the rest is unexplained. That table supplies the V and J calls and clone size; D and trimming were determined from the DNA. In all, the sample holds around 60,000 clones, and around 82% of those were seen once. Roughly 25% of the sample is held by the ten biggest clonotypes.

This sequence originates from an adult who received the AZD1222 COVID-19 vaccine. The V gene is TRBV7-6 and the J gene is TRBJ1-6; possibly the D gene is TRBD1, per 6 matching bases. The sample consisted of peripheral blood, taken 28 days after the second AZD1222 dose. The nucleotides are TGTGCCAGCAGCTTGGGGACACCTTCGAATTCACCCCTCCACTTT. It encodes CASSLGTPSNSPLHF.